Presented here are 30 T cell receptor beta chains from one specimen sequenced in a study of T cell repertoires in MIS-A myocarditis. This table comes from immunoSEQ multiplex PCR, and its TCRdb copy is limited to in-frame clones, with some not included. The top ten hold around 29% of the sample, which has over 9,000 clones, about 83% seen once. Sequencing was performed on right ventricle heart tissue obtained at autopsy. These receptors came from a man in his late teens or twenties with fulminant myocarditis from multisystem inflammatory syndrome in adults (MIS-A) after COVID-19.

This clone was seen more than once but under ten times. The chain links TRBV11-2 to TRBJ1-6; tentative D call: TRBD1 (5 bases). Looked up from germline, CDR1 is SGHAT and CDR2 is FQNNGV. This CDR3 contains 16 residues. Deletions cut 7 bases from V and 0 bases from J, with 13 bases between. CDR3 DNA sequence: TGTGCCAGCACGGTGGGACGGAGCTCCTATAATTCACCCCTCCACTTT. This codes for CASTVGRSSYNSPLHF.

This chain uses TRBV5-6 with TRBJ1-6; D possibly corresponds to TRBD1 (5 bases). V lost 0 bases, J lost 7 bases, and 8 bases lay in between. The CDR3 is 14 residues long. The germline V gene encodes CDR1 SGHDT and CDR2 YYEEEE. The DNA of the CDR3 is TGTGCCAGCAGCTTGGGACAGACGAATTCACCCCTCCACTTT. Translating gives CASSLGQTNSPLHF.

This chain connects TRBV6-2 or TRBV6-3 to TRBJ2-5; 10 bases align to TRBD1. V dropped 2 bases and J dropped 10; count of bases not matched to a gene: 1. The CDR3 sequence is 12 residues long. Germline CDR1 reads MNHEY; CDR2 reads SVGEGT. CDR3 sequence (DNA): TGTGCCAGCAGTTACGGGACAGGGGTCCAGTACTTC. Translated: CASSYGTGVQYF.

The rearrangement uses TRBV7-9 and TRBJ2-7, with 7 bases lining up with TRBD1. The CDR3 consists of 15 residues. Germline-derived CDR1 and CDR2 are SEHNR and FQNEAQ (reference sequence). V shed 5 bases, J shed 2 bases, and the junction held 9 bases outside the gene matches. The chain's CDR3 is CASSPIEGQPYEQYF. Written as DNA, the CDR3 is TGTGCCAGCAGCCCCATCGAGGGACAGCCCTACGAGCAGTACTTC.

The rearrangement links TRBV28 to TRBJ1-2, with 7 bases identical to TRBD1. The CDR3 length is 15 residues. Germline-derived CDR1 and CDR2 are MDHEN and SYDVKM. The trim removed 6 bases at V and 2 bases at J, leaving 9 bases unmatched. CDR3 bases: TGTGCCAGCAGCCTCCCGACAGGGAACAACTATGGCTACACCTTC. This sequence encodes CASSLPTGNNYGYTF.

The chain carries TRBV18 and TRBJ1-6, with 8 bases fitting TRBD1. Losses at the gene ends were 5 bases for V and 7 bases for J; bases not matched to a gene: 10. Per germline, CDR1 KGHSH and CDR2 LQKENI. The CDR3 spans 16 residues. CDR3 nucleotide sequence: TGTGCCAGCTCATCCCTCCAGGGGGCGCAAAATTCACCCCTCCACTTT. Residues: CASSSLQGAQNSPLHF.

This chain joins TRBV28 and TRBJ2-4; D might be TRBD1 or TRBD2, each matching 6 bases. Trimming removed 9 bases from V and 1 base from J, with 19 bases in between. Germline CDR1 MDHEN, CDR2 SYDVKM. This CDR3 region has 16 residues. The CDR3 DNA reads TGTGCCAGTGGGGGCGCGGGACACTCGGCCAAAAACATTCAGTACTTC. It encodes CASGGAGHSAKNIQYF.

DNA of the CDR3: TGTGCCAGCAGCTTCAGACAGTACAATGAGCAGTTCTTC. Its protein product is CASSFRQYNEQFF. The rearrangement joins TRBV11-3 to TRBJ2-1, with D possibly TRBD1 on 5 matching bases. Germline V gives CDR1 SGHNT, CDR2 YENEEA. This CDR3 has 13 residues. The V end lost 3 bases, the J end lost 4 bases, and 7 bases lay between the germline ends. The variable domain in full, with the rest retrieved from reference TRBV11-3 and TRBJ2-1, is EAGVVQSPRYKIIEKKQPVAFWCNPISGHNTLYWYLQNLGQGPELLIRYENEEAVDDSQLPKDRFSAERLKGVDSTLKIQPAELGDSAVYLCASSFRQYNEQFFGPGTRLTVL.

This chain connects TRBV7-2 to TRBJ1-3; TRBD1 is a possible D gene (5 bases). Germline V lookup: CDR1 SGHTA, CDR2 FQGNSA. V was pared by 1 base and J by 4 bases, with 14 bases between. CDR3 size: 16 residues. The CDR3 protein is CASSLVLGPGGNTIYF. The CDR3 coding sequence is TGTGCCAGCAGCTTAGTTTTAGGGCCAGGGGGAAACACCATATATTTT. The variable domain in full, completed from reference TRBV7-2 and TRBJ1-3, reads GAGVSQSPSNKVTEKGKDVELRCDPISGHTALYWYRQSLGQGLEFLIYFQGNSAPDKSGLPSDRFSAERTGGSVSTLTIQRTQQEDSAVYLCASSLVLGPGGNTIYFGEGSWLTVV.

With respect to this clone: One end of the junction fails to match germline, which may point to a read error. The chain recombines TRBV7-9 with TRBJ1-3; maybe TRBD1 (6 bases). This CDR3 is 15 amino acids long. The germline CDR1 and CDR2 sequences are SEHNR and FQNEAQ (reference sequence). The CDR3: CASSLTQGSGNIIYF. As DNA, the CDR3 is TGTGCCAGCAGCTTAACACAGGGTTCAGGAAACATCATATATTTT.

The CDR3 bases are TGTGCCACCAGCAGAGATAGGGACAGGTGGAATGAGGCTGAAGCTTTCTTT. The encoded protein is CATSRDRDRWNEAEAFF. The J gene is TRBJ1-1, the V gene TRBV15; the match to TRBD1 covers 8 bases. V gave up 0 bases and J gave up 6 bases; unmatched junction bases: 12. CDR3 length equals 17 residues. Germline V gene sequence: CDR1 LNHNV, CDR2 YYDKDF (reference sequence).

V is TRBV4-1 and J is TRBJ2-3; the match to TRBD2 covers 8 bases. The CDR3 consists of 16 residues. The V segment lost 4 bases and the J segment 5 bases; nucleotides outside the gene matches: 11. From germline, CDR1 is MGHRA and CDR2 YSYEKL. CDR3 sequence reads: CASSLESSGVEDTQYF. The CDR3 DNA reads as TGCGCCAGCAGCCTGGAGAGTAGCGGGGTCGAAGATACGCAGTATTTT.

The J gene is TRBJ1-6, the V gene TRBV28, with a tentative D call TRBD1 (6 bases). V was clipped by 11 bases and J by 8 bases, with 16 bases between them. The CDR3 contains 13 residues. Germline CDR1 reads MDHEN; CDR2 reads SYDVKM. The CDR3 region is CAGGPGYYSPLHF. The CDR3, as DNA: TGTGCCGGGGGCCCAGGATATTATTCACCCCTCCACTTT.

This chain links TRBV13 with TRBJ2-5; D call uncertain. V lost 5 bases and J lost 5, with 21 bases in between. The CDR3 totals 16 residues. CDR1 is PRHDT, CDR2 FYEKMQ, per germline (reference sequence). The DNA of the CDR3 is TGTGCCAGCAGCCCCCGTGGGGTAGCCAAAGGCGAGACCCAGTACTTC. It specifies CASSPRGVAKGETQYF. The full variable domain, with the rest looked up from reference TRBV13 and TRBJ2-5, is AAGVIQSPRHLIKEKRETATLKCYPIPRHDTVYWYQQGPGQDPQFLISFYEKMQSDKGSIPDRFSAQQFSDYHSELNMSSLELGDSALYFCASSPRGVAKGETQYFGPGTRLLVL.

The CDR3 DNA sequence: TGTGCCAGCAGCACAGGGGCGGTAGTGAACACTGAAGCTTTCTTT. Amino acid sequence: CASSTGAVVNTEAFF. The V gene is TRBV7-2, the J gene TRBJ1-1; 7 nucleotides match TRBD1. Trimming removed 5 bases from V and 0 bases from J; junction bases left unmatched: 6. CDR1 is SGHTA, CDR2 FQGNSA, per germline. CDR3 size: 15 residues.

The chain uses TRBV7-9 and TRBJ2-1; no reliable D call. CDR3 length: 12 amino acids. Germline CDR1 is SEHNR and CDR2 is FQNEAQ (reference sequence). V shed 5 bases and J shed 10 bases, with 12 bases lying between them. CDR3: CASSQASGEQFF. The CDR3 DNA reads as TGTGCCAGCAGCCAGGCGTCCGGCGAGCAGTTCTTC.

The V call is TRBV15, the J call TRBJ1-2, with D unresolved. The CDR3 consists of 14 residues. Between the trimmed V and J ends, which lost 1 base and 9 bases, there was a span of 15 bases. Germline values: CDR1 LNHNV, CDR2 YYDKDF (reference sequence). CDR3 DNA: TGTGCCACCAGCAGAGCAGTTTCCGAAGAGCGCTACACCTTC. It yields the protein CATSRAVSEERYTF.

This chain connects TRBV2 to TRBJ1-1; 8 bases match TRBD1. Germline V lookup: CDR1 SNHLY, CDR2 FYNNEI. V lost 7 bases to trimming and J lost 4 bases; unmatched junction nucleotides: 2. The CDR3 length is 12 residues. The CDR3 DNA sequence: TGTGCCAGCAAAACAGGGGGCACTGAAGCTTTCTTT. Protein: CASKTGGTEAFF.

The chain recombines TRBV4-2 with TRBJ1-1, with D unresolved. Germline V gene data show CDR1 as LGHNA and CDR2 as YNFKEQ. The CDR3 consists of 16 residues. Trimming pared 1 base from V and 0 bases from J, leaving 12 bases between. CDR3 protein: CASSQGREDMNTEAFF. CDR3 nucleotides: TGTGCCAGCAGCCAAGGTCGTGAGGATATGAACACTGAAGCTTTCTTT.

The J gene is TRBJ1-3, the V gene TRBV4-1; 8 nucleotides align to TRBD1. Germline V lookup: CDR1 MGHRA, CDR2 YSYEKL. This CDR3 contains 16 residues. The V segment lost 4 bases and the J segment 4 bases; nucleotides outside the gene matches: 9. This CDR3 is CASSRRTGTFGNTIYF. CDR3 coding DNA: TGCGCCAGCAGCCGTAGGACAGGGACGTTCGGAAACACCATATATTTT.

The chain has TRBV29-1 and TRBJ2-1; maybe TRBD1 (5 bases). The CDR3 consists of 11 residues. Trimming took 7 bases from V and 4 from J, leaving 8 bases between them. Germline-derived CDR1 and CDR2 are SQVTM and ANQGSEA. CDR3 bases: TGCAGCGGTTACAGGTACAATGAGCAGTTCTTC. It encodes CSGYRYNEQFF.

The chain is built from TRBV9 and TRBJ2-1, with 14 positions matching TRBD2. Germline V gene lookup returns CDR1 SGDLS and CDR2 YYNGEE. Trimming took 0 bases from V and 13 from J; bases not matched to a gene: 9. The CDR3 totals 16 residues. The CDR3 reads CASSVGVTSGRAPQFF. In DNA form, the CDR3 reads TGTGCCAGCAGCGTAGGTGTGACTAGCGGGAGGGCTCCTCAGTTCTTC.

The V gene is TRBV9, the J gene TRBJ2-3; a possible D gene is TRBD2 (5 bases). Germline CDR1 and CDR2: SGDLS and YYNGEE. The CDR3 is made up of 15 amino acids. Deletions cut 1 base from V and 3 bases from J, with 12 bases between. This CDR3 is CASSVSVRGTDTQYF. DNA of the CDR3: TGTGCCAGCAGCGTATCAGTCCGGGGAACAGATACGCAGTATTTT.

This rearrangement joins TRBV19 to TRBJ1-4, with D possibly being TRBD1 (5 bases). The CDR3 length is 13 residues. Deletions cut 11 bases from V and 12 bases from J, with 22 bases between. In germline, CDR1 is LNHDA, CDR2 SQIVND (reference sequence). Here the CDR3 reads CASHGNGRGELFF. CDR3 in DNA: TGTGCCTCCCATGGGAACGGCAGAGGGGAACTGTTTTTT.

There are a few counts of this clone. This chain uses TRBV10-2 with TRBJ2-5; D gene ambiguous. This CDR3 is built from 13 residues. Trimming pared 0 bases from V and 8 bases from J, leaving 10 bases between. Germline V CDR1 and CDR2: WSHSY, SAAADI. The CDR3 here is CASSESVRRTQYF. DNA for the CDR3: TGCGCCAGCAGTGAGTCTGTGAGGAGAACCCAGTACTTC.

The chain is built from TRBV28 and TRBJ2-3; D not resolved. Between the trimmed V and J ends, which lost 5 bases and 3 bases, there was a span of 6 bases. The CDR3 totals 12 residues. CDR1 and CDR2 from the germline V gene are MDHEN and SYDVKM. CDR3 nucleotides: TGTGCCAGCAGTGCTACGACAGATACGCAGTATTTT. This gives the protein CASSATTDTQYF.

This clone was detected once. The chain carries TRBV7-2 and TRBJ1-4; TRBD1 matches 7 bases. Germline assignment: CDR1 SGHTA and CDR2 FQGNSA. The J segment lost 2 bases and the V segment lost 5 bases, leaving 11 bases of the junction unmatched. The CDR3 is 17 amino acids. Here the CDR3 DNA reads TGTGCCAGCAGCGCAGGACAGGCCATGATGACTAATGAAAAACTGTTTTTT. This gives the protein CASSAGQAMMTNEKLFF. Using reference TRBV7-2 and TRBJ1-4 for the parts outside the CDR3, the full variable domain is GAGVSQSPSNKVTEKGKDVELRCDPISGHTALYWYRQSLGQGLEFLIYFQGNSAPDKSGLPSDRFSAERTGGSVSTLTIQRTQQEDSAVYLCASSAGQAMMTNEKLFFGSGTQLSVL.

V gene TRBV27 combines with J gene TRBJ1-1, with D hard to call. Looked up from germline, CDR1 is MNHEY and CDR2 is SMNVEV (reference sequence). This CDR3 comprises 13 residues. Between the trimmed V and J ends, which lost 5 bases and 1 base, there was a span of 8 bases. This CDR3 is CASSGGPNTEAFF. The CDR3 region has the DNA TGTGCCAGCAGTGGAGGCCCGAACACTGAAGCTTTCTTT.

The chain joins TRBV24-1 to TRBJ2-1; 12 bases are shared with TRBD1. V lost 7 bases and J lost 9; bases outside the gene matches: 15. The CDR3 has 17 residues. Germline CDR1 KGHDR, CDR2 SFDVKD. CDR3: CATSGTGGAKRSGEQFF. The DNA of the CDR3 is TGTGCCACCAGCGGGACAGGGGGCGCGAAAAGGAGCGGTGAGCAGTTCTTC.

V usage is TRBV7-3 and J usage is TRBJ1-1, with D possibly matching TRBD1 (5 bases). V lost 3 bases, J lost 3 bases, and 11 bases lay in between. CDR3 size: 14 residues. The germline V gene has CDR1 SGHTA and CDR2 FQGTGA. The CDR3 here is CASSLGGSYTEAFF. The CDR3 DNA follows: TGTGCCAGCAGCTTGGGGGGTTCTTACACTGAAGCTTTCTTT.